This T cell receptor beta chain was found in a study of blood T cell repertoires in COVID-19. The V gene's germline CDR1 is MGHRA and CDR2 YSYEKL. The CDR3 covers 16 residues. Trimming removed 5 bases at V and 0 bases at J, with 13 bases between. The repertoire was sequenced with immunoSEQ multiplex PCR; TCRdb's copy has only in-frame clones and lacks some. Among over 25,000 clones, 88% were seen once, and the ten largest hold around 16%. This TCR derives from a man between 65 and 80 years old with acute or convalescent COVID-19. V and J are TRBV4-1 and TRBJ1-4; D is uncertain. Sequenced: peripheral blood. The DNA for the CDR3 is TGCGCCAGCAGCTCAAGTGGTGCGGCAACTAATGAAAAACTGTTTTTT. The encoded protein is CASSSSGAATNEKLFF.